The rows below give T cell receptor beta chains drawn from one sample of a study of cytomegalovirus exposure and HLA in healthy donors. Generated by immunoSEQ multiplex PCR, the TCRdb table keeps only in-frame clones and is missing some. Of 65,000 to 100,000 clones in the sample, approximately 82% were seen once. The sequenced material came from PBMCs. Receptor source: a man aged 35 to 55 in good health and CMV-seronegative. CDR3s include the opening cysteine and the closing phenylalanine or tryptophan.

V gene	J gene	CDR3 protein
TRBV9	TRBJ1-1	CASSSRGAVGTEAFF
TRBV10-3	TRBJ2-3	CAISESGRGRDTQYF
TRBV14	TRBJ1-5	CASSQEGGQPQHF
TRBV7-9	TRBJ2-5	CASSSGLGETQYF
TRBV19	TRBJ1-2	CASSLTRSPNGYTF
TRBV5-4	TRBJ2-7	CASSPGTGPSYEQYF
TRBV30	TRBJ2-6	CATPARSGANVLTF
TRBV5-1	TRBJ1-6	CASREGDSPLHF
TRBV6-5	TRBJ1-5	CASSRAQWDQPQHF
TRBV28	TRBJ2-3	CASSPRRTGSTDTQYF
TRBV25-1	TRBJ1-6	CASSTVTGGNSPLHF
TRBV25-1	TRBJ1-2	CASSESMGQHYGYTF
TRBV6-1	TRBJ1-1	CASSVRGNTEAFF
TRBV6-1	TRBJ2-1	CASSDLSGGQRFF
TRBV7-9	TRBJ1-2	CASSLAGQARSYGYTF
TRBV28	TRBJ2-3	CASSPVQGQGTDTQYF
TRBV18	TRBJ1-4	CASSRTRRDSSEEKLFF